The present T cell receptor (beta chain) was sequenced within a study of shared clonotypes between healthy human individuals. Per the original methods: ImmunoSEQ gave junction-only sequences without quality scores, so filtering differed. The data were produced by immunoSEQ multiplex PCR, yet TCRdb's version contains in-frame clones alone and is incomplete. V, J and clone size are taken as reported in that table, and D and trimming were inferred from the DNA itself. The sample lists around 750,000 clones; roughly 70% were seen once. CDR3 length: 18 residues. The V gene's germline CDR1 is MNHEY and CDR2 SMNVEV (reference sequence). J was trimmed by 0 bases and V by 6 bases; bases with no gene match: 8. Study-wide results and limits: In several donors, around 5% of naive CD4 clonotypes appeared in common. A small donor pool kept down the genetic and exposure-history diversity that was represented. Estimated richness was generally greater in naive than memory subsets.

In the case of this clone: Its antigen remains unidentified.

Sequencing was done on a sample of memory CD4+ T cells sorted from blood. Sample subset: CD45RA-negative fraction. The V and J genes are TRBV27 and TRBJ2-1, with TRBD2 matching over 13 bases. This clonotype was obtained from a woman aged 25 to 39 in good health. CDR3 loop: CASRMGTSGTYSYNEQFF. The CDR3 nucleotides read TGTGCCAGCAGGATGGGGACTAGCGGGACCTACTCCTACAATGAGCAGTTCTTC.